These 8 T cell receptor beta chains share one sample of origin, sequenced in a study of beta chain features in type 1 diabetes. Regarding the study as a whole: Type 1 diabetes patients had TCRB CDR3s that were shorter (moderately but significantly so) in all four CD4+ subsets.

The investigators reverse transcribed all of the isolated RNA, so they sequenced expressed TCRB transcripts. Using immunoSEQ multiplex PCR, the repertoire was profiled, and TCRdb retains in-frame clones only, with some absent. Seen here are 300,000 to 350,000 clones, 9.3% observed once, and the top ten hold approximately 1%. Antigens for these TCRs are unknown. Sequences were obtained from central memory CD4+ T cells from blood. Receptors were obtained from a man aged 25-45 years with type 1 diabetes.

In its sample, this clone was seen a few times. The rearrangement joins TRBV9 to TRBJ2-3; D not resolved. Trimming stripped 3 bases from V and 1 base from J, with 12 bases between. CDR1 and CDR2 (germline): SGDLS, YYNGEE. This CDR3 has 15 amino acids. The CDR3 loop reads CASSADAGRTDTQYF. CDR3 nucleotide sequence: TGTGCCAGCAGCGCCGATGCTGGGCGCACAGATACGCAGTATTTT.

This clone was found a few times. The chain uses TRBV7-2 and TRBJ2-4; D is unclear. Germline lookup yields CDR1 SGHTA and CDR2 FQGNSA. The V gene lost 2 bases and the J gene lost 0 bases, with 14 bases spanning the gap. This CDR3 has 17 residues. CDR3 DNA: TGTGCCAGCAGCTTACTGCTCGACACCCTAGCCAAAAACATTCAGTACTTC. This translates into CASSLLLDTLAKNIQYF. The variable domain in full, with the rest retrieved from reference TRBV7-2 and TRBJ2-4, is GAGVSQSPSNKVTEKGKDVELRCDPISGHTALYWYRQSLGQGLEFLIYFQGNSAPDKSGLPSDRFSAERTGGSVSTLTIQRTQQEDSAVYLCASSLLLDTLAKNIQYFGAGTRLSVL.

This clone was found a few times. The CDR3 DNA is TGCAGCGTTGAAGGCCAGGGTAAAAACATTCAGTACTTC. The encoded protein is CSVEGQGKNIQYF. The chain couples TRBV29-1 to TRBJ2-4, with a tentative D call TRBD1 (5 bases). The V gene lost 1 base and the J gene lost 4 bases, with 8 bases spanning the gap. From germline, CDR1 is SQVTM and CDR2 ANQGSEA. This CDR3 has 13 amino acids.

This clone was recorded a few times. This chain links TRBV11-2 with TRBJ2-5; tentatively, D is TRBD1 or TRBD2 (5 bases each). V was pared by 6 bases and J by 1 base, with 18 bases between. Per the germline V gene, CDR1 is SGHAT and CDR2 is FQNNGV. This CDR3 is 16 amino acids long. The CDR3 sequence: CASSPLAGTTQETQYF. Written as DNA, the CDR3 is TGTGCCAGCAGTCCTTTGGCAGGGACCACCCAAGAGACCCAGTACTTC.

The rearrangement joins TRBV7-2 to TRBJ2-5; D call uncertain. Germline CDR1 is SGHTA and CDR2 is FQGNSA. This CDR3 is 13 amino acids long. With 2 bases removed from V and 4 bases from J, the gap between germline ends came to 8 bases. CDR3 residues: CASSLSSRETQYF. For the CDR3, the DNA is TGTGCCAGCAGCTTAAGTAGTAGAGAGACCCAGTACTTC. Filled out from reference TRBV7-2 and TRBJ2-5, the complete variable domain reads GAGVSQSPSNKVTEKGKDVELRCDPISGHTALYWYRQSLGQGLEFLIYFQGNSAPDKSGLPSDRFSAERTGGSVSTLTIQRTQQEDSAVYLCASSLSSRETQYFGPGTRLLVL.

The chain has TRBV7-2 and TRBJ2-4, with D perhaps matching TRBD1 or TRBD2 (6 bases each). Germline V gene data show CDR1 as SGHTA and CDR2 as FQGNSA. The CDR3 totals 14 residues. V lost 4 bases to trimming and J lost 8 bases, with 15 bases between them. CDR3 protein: CASSSDRGVDIQYF. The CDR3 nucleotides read TGTGCCAGCAGCTCAGATAGGGGGGTGGACATTCAGTACTTC. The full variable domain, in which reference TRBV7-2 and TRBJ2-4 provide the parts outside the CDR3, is GAGVSQSPSNKVTEKGKDVELRCDPISGHTALYWYRQSLGQGLEFLIYFQGNSAPDKSGLPSDRFSAERTGGSVSTLTIQRTQQEDSAVYLCASSSDRGVDIQYFGAGTRLSVL.

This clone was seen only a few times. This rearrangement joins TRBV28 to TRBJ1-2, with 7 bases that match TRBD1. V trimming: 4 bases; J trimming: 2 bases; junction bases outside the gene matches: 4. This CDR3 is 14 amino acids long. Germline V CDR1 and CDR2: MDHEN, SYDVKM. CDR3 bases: TGTGCCAGCAGTTCGCCGACAGGGAACTATGGCTACACCTTC. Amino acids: CASSSPTGNYGYTF.

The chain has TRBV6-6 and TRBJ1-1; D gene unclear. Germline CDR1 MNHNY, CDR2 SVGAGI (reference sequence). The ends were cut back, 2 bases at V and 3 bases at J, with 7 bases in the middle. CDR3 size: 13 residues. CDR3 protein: CASSYRTDTEAFF. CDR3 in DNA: TGTGCCAGCAGTTACAGAACGGACACTGAAGCTTTCTTT.